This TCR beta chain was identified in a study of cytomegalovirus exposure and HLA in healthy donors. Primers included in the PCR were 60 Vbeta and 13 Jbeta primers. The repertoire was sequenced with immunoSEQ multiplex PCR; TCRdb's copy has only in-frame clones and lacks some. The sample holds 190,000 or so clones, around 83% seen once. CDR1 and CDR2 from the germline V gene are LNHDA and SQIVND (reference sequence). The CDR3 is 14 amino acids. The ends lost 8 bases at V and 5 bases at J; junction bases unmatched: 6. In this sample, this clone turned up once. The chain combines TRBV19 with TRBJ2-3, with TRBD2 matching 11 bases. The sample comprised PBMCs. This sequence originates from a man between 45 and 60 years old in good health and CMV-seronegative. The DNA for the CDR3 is TGTGCCAGTCATAGCGGGGGGGCGGGAGATACGCAGTATTTT. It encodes CASHSGGAGDTQYF.